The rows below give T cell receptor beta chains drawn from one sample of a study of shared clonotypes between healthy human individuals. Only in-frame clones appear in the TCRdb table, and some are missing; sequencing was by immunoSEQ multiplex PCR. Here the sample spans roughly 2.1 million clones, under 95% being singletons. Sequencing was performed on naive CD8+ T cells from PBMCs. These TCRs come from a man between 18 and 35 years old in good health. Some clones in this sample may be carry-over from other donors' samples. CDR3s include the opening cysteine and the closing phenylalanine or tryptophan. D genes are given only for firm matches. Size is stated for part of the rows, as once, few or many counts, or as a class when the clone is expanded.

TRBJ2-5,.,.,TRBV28,TGTGCCAGCAGGAACCCTCGGGAGACCCAGTACTTC,CASRNPRETQYF
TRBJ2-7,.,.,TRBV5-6,TGTGCCAGCAGCTTTGGCATTAACGAGCAGTACTTC,CASSFGINEQYF
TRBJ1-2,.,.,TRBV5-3,TGTGCCAGAATCGACAGCCGGTATGGCTACACCTTC,CARIDSRYGYTF
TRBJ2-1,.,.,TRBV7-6,TGTGCCAGCAGCTTGGGGGAGTCTGAGCAGTTCTTC,CASSLGESEQFF
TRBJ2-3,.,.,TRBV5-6,TGTGCCAGCAGCTTTGTTGGCCTTAAAGCACCGGATACGCAGTATTTT,CASSFVGLKAPDTQYF
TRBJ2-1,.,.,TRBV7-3,TGTGCCAGCAGCTTAGAGCACTACAATGAGCAGTTCTTC,CASSLEHYNEQFF
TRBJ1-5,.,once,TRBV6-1,TGTGCCAGCAGTGAAGGGACTGGAGGCAATCAGCCCCAGCATTTT,CASSEGTGGNQPQHF
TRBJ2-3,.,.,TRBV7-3,TGTGCCAGCAGCGCCTTTTTGGCCCCTCAAAATACGCAGTATTTT,CASSAFLAPQNTQYF
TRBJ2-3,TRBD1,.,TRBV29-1,TGCAGCGTTGCTGGGGGACAGGCTAACACAGATACGCAGTATTTT,CSVAGGQANTDTQYF
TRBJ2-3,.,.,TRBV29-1,TGCAGCGTGAACAGGGTTGGGGTGAGCACAGATACGCAGTATTTT,CSVNRVGVSTDTQYF
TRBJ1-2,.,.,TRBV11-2,TGTGCCAGCAGCTTAGGGGCTGGCTACACCTTC,CASSLGAGYTF
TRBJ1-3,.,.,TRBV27,TGTGCCAGCTCCCAGAGTGGCCTCTTCGCTGGAAACACCATATATTTT,CASSQSGLFAGNTIYF
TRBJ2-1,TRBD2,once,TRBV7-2,TGTGCCAGCATCAAAAACGCGGGAGTACTACTCTACAATGAGCAGTTCTTC,CASIKNAGVLLYNEQFF
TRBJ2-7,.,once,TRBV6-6,TGTGCCAGCAGTTACAATGGGGGTGAGGACGAGCAGTACTTC,CASSYNGGEDEQYF
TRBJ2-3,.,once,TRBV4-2,TGTGCCAGCAGCCAGTATTTGCGTAGCACAGATACGCAGTATTTT,CASSQYLRSTDTQYF
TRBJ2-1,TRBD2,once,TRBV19,TGTGCCAGTAGTGAGACTAGCGGATTCTCCTACAATGAGCAGTTCTTC,CASSETSGFSYNEQFF
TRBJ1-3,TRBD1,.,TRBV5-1,TGCGCCAGCAGCCCTGGGGACAGCGCGAACTCTGGAAACACCATATATTTT,CASSPGDSANSGNTIYF
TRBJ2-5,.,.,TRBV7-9,TGTGCCAGCAGCTTAGTGGCGTCCCAAGAGACCCAGTACTTC,CASSLVASQETQYF
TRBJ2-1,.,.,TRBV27,TGTGCCAGCCTAAACAACTACAATGAGCAGTTCTTC,CASLNNYNEQFF
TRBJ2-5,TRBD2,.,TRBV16,TGTGCCAGCAGCCCTATGCGCGGGAGTGTGGAGACCCAGTACTTC,CASSPMRGSVETQYF
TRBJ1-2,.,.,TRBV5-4,TGTGCCGCAAGAAGTCCTAACTATGGCTACACCTTC,CAARSPNYGYTF
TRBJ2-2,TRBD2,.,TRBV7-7,TGTGCCAGCAGACAAGCGGGAACGAACACCGGGGAGCTGTTTTTT,CASRQAGTNTGELFF
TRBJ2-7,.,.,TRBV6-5,TGTGCCAGCAGTTACTCGGCCGGGACCCCGGGAGAGCAGTACTTC,CASSYSAGTPGEQYF